The sequence of this T cell receptor (beta chain) was determined in a study of siplizumab effects on memory and regulatory T cells. The assay was immunoSEQ multiplex PCR, and TCRdb's table has in-frame clones only and misses some. The sample includes roughly 120,000 clones, about 95% seen only once; the top ten take around 1.7%. The V gene lost 3 bases and the J gene lost 1 base, with 9 bases spanning the gap. CDR1 and CDR2 (germline): SNHLY, FYNNEI. The length of the CDR3 is 14 residues. For this clone: Its target is unknown.

Study results and limitations: Of the proliferating CD4+ or CD8+ clones, roughly 80-96% lacked a naive or memory phenotype that could be assigned.

The receptor's source is a human donor in good health. The chain is built from TRBV2 and TRBJ1-2, with D possibly TRBD1 on 6 matching bases. Material: non-Treg CD4+ T cells sorted from blood. CDR3 amino acids: CASSERTVNYGYTF. The CDR3 DNA sequence: TGTGCCAGCAGTGAGCGGACAGTTAACTATGGCTACACCTTC.